One and the same sample provided the 19 T cell receptor beta chains below, sequenced in a study of T cells in Graves' hyperthyroidism and ophthalmopathy. RNA transcripts gave rise to amplified TCR beta CDR3 regions. The HTBI primer set was used in a first-round RT-PCR of the TCR CDR3. One entry per CDR3 protein results from TCRdb running MiXCR on the multiplex PCR reads. The data contain about 260,000 distinct CDR3 sequences, roughly 15% of them seen just once; the ten biggest clones take up under 35%. The sample comprised blood. All receptors come from a woman aged 18 to 35 with Graves' ophthalmopathy.

About this clonotype: A read error may explain this, as a much larger clone is one base away. V usage is TRBV7-9 and J usage is TRBJ2-5; TRBD2 matches 8 bases. Germline CDR1 SEHNR, CDR2 FQNEAQ (reference sequence). There are 15 residues in the CDR3. DNA for the CDR3: TGCGCCAGCAGCCAAGTAACGGGAGGGTATAAGACCCAGTACTTC. Protein: CASSQVTGGYKTQYF.

This sequence joins TRBV28 and TRBJ2-7; D gene ambiguous. Trimming removed 2 bases at V and 1 base at J, with 9 bases between. The CDR3 consists of 14 residues. Germline V gene sequence: CDR1 MDHEN, CDR2 SYDVKM. The CDR3 loop is CASSLTVLSYEQYF. The CDR3 DNA reads as TGTGCCAGCAGTTTAACGGTCTTATCCTACGAGCAGTACTTC.

This clonotype was detected many times. CDR3 amino acids: CASRTGQGDEKLFF. DNA for the CDR3: TGTGCCAGCAGGACCGGACAGGGGGATGAAAAACTGTTTTTT. The rearrangement joins TRBV5-5 to TRBJ1-4, with 10 positions matching TRBD1. The CDR3 spans 14 residues. Germline CDR1 SGHKS, CDR2 YYEKEE (reference sequence). Losses at the gene ends were 5 bases for V and 6 bases for J; bases not matched to a gene: 4.

The chain recombines TRBV3-1 with TRBJ1-2; D is undetermined. This CDR3 has 14 residues. Deletions cut 0 bases from V and 6 bases from J, with 11 bases between. Germline lookup yields CDR1 LGHDT and CDR2 YNNKEL (reference sequence). CDR3 loop: CASSQDVGKDGYTF. In nucleotides, the CDR3 is TGTGCCAGCAGCCAAGACGTGGGGAAAGATGGCTACACCTTC.

The genes are TRBV28 and TRBJ1-1; 9 nucleotides match TRBD1. After removal of 7 bases from V and 3 bases from J, the junction contained 6 bases not matched to a gene. The CDR3 extends over 14 amino acids. The germline V gene has CDR1 MDHEN and CDR2 SYDVKM. Written as DNA, the CDR3 is TGTGCCAGCATCGACAGGGGGTCGGACACTGAAGCTTTCTTT. Its translation is CASIDRGSDTEAFF.

This clonotype has ten or more counts. The rearrangement joins TRBV11-2 to TRBJ1-2; TRBD1 might be the D (6 bases). V was pared by 0 bases and J by 7 bases, with 15 bases between. The germline gives CDR1 SGHAT, CDR2 FQNNGV. This CDR3 is 15 amino acids long. The CDR3 region has the DNA TGTGCCAGCAGCTTAGAGGTTTCGGGGGCGGGTGGCTACACCTTC. It translates to CASSLEVSGAGGYTF.

This clonotype was recorded a few times. The gene calls are TRBV5-5 and TRBJ2-7, with 9 bases lining up with TRBD1. Trimming cost V 2 bases and J 7 bases; bases outside gene matches: 7. This CDR3 region has 14 residues. CDR1 SGHKS and CDR2 YYEKEE come from the germline V gene (reference sequence). This CDR3 reads CASSLGTGTGEQYF. CDR3 sequence (DNA): TGTGCCAGCAGCTTAGGGACAGGGACGGGGGAGCAGTACTTC. Together with reference TRBV5-5 and TRBJ2-7, the CDR3 gives the full variable domain: DAGVTQSPTHLIKTRGQQVTLRCSPISGHKSVSWYQQVLGQGPQFIFQYYEKEERGRGNFPDRFSARQFPNYSSELNVNALLLGDSALYLCASSLGTGTGEQYFGPGTRLTVT.

The DNA for the CDR3 is TGCAGTGCTAGAGATTGGAGGGCAAGGGGATTATACGAGCAGTACTTC. Translated, it gives CSARDWRARGLYEQYF. The chain recombines TRBV20-1 with TRBJ2-7; the D gene is possibly TRBD2 (6 bases). The CDR3 extends over 16 amino acids. The V end lost 0 bases, the J end lost 4 bases, and 19 bases lay between the germline ends. CDR1 is DFQATT and CDR2 is SNEGSKA in the germline V gene (reference sequence).

This chain uses TRBV27 with TRBJ2-6; TRBD1 aligns across 7 bases. Per the germline V gene, CDR1 is MNHEY and CDR2 is SMNVEV (reference sequence). This CDR3 is 15 amino acids long. Trimming took 6 bases from V and 3 from J; bases not matched to a gene: 5. The CDR3 DNA follows: TGTGCCAGCAGCTCCCACAGGGGTGGGGCCAACGTCCTGACTTTC. This encodes CASSSHRGGANVLTF.

J is TRBJ2-1 and V is TRBV5-8, with a tentative D call TRBD2 (5 bases). The CDR3 has 16 residues. V was pared by 3 bases and J by 0 bases, with 13 bases between. Germline CDR1 is SGHTS and CDR2 is YDEGEE. DNA for the CDR3: TGTGCCAGCAGCTCAAGGCTAGCCTCCTCCTACAATGAGCAGTTCTTC. As protein: CASSSRLASSYNEQFF. Supplemented by reference TRBV5-8 and TRBJ2-1, the full variable domain reads EAGVTQSPTHLIKTRGQQATLRCSPISGHTSVYWYQQALGLGLQFLLWYDEGEERNRGNFPPRFSGRQFPNYSSELNVNALELEDSALYLCASSSRLASSYNEQFFGPGTRLTVL.

This clonotype has a count of ten or more. The V call is TRBV12-3 or TRBV12-4, the J call TRBJ2-7, with D perhaps assigned TRBD1 or TRBD2 (5 bases each). This CDR3 has 15 amino acids. Trimming took 6 bases from V and 0 from J, leaving 15 bases between them. CDR3 DNA sequence: TGTGCCAGCAGACCCGGGACGTTTAGCTCCTACGAGCAGTACTTC. Encoded protein: CASRPGTFSSYEQYF.

This clonotype was counted many times. Sequence at one end of the junction differs from germline and may be a read error. V gene TRBV2 combines with J gene TRBJ2-3; 15 bases map to TRBD2. CDR3 size: 16 residues. CDR1 SNHLY and CDR2 FYNNEI come from the germline V gene. The CDR3: CASREGTSGGPDTQYF. As DNA, the CDR3 is TGTGCCAGCAGAGAAGGGACTAGCGGGGGGCCGGATACGCAGTATTTT.

This clonotype was detected ten times or more. The rearrangement links TRBV20-1 to TRBJ1-2; a possible D gene is TRBD1 (6 bases). From germline, CDR1 is DFQATT and CDR2 SNEGSKA (reference sequence). The V and J ends lost 0 bases and 7 bases respectively, with 15 bases between them. The CDR3 loop spans 14 amino acids. The CDR3 DNA reads as TGCAGTGCTAGAGATACAGGGAGATCGGTTGGCTACACCTTC. Amino acids: CSARDTGRSVGYTF.

This clonotype was seen repeatedly, ten times or more. The V and J genes are TRBV27 and TRBJ2-3, with a tentative D call TRBD1 (6 bases). CDR3 size: 13 residues. In germline, CDR1 is MNHEY, CDR2 SMNVEV (reference sequence). V gave up 5 bases and J gave up 5 bases, with 11 bases separating them. The CDR3, as DNA: TGTGCCAGCAGTCCACGGACAGAAGATACGCAGTATTTT. This gives the protein CASSPRTEDTQYF.

J is TRBJ1-2 and V is TRBV15, with D perhaps matching TRBD1 (6 bases). V lost 5 bases and J 4 bases, leaving 17 bases between the germline ends. This CDR3 has 15 residues. Germline V gives CDR1 LNHNV, CDR2 YYDKDF (reference sequence). The CDR3 region is CATSPRREGGYGYTF. As DNA, the CDR3 is TGTGCCACCAGCCCACGGAGAGAAGGGGGCTATGGCTACACCTTC.

Many counts were recorded for this clonotype. The V and J genes are TRBV19 and TRBJ1-5; 9 bases are shared with TRBD1. V shed 7 bases and J 1 base; nucleotides not matched to a gene: 5. The CDR3 sequence is 15 residues long. Germline loops: CDR1 LNHDA, CDR2 SQIVND (reference sequence). The CDR3 sequence: CASTPGTGSNQPQHF. The CDR3 coding sequence is TGTGCCAGTACCCCCGGGACAGGGAGCAATCAGCCCCAGCATTTT. The full variable domain, with the rest looked up from reference TRBV19 and TRBJ1-5, is DGGITQSPKYLFRKEGQNVTLSCEQNLNHDAMYWYRQDPGQGLRLIYYSQIVNDFQKGDIAEGYSVSREKKESFPLTVTSAQKNPTAFYLCASTPGTGSNQPQHFGDGTRLSIL.

The rearrangement links TRBV20-1 to TRBJ2-7, with unresolved D. Per the germline V gene, CDR1 is DFQATT and CDR2 is SNEGSKA (reference sequence). Trimming removed 6 bases from V and 7 bases from J, with 4 bases in between. This CDR3 region has 8 residues. The CDR3 nucleotides read TGCAGTGCAGAGGAGCAGTACTTC. It translates to CSAEEQYF.

The sample holds many counts of this clonotype. V usage is TRBV7-8 and J usage is TRBJ1-2; the D is unclear. Germline V gene data show CDR1 as SGHVS and CDR2 as FQNEAQ. The V end lost 1 base, the J end lost 2 bases, and 17 bases lay between the germline ends. The CDR3 loop spans 17 amino acids. This chain's CDR3 is CASSLVRVGPRNYGYTF. The CDR3 DNA follows: TGTGCCAGCAGCTTAGTAAGGGTCGGCCCCCGGAACTATGGCTACACCTTC.

Many counts were recorded for this clonotype. The chain carries TRBV29-1 and TRBJ1-2; tentative D call: TRBD1 (5 bases). Trimming pared 5 bases from V and 2 bases from J, leaving 21 bases between. Germline values: CDR1 SQVTM, CDR2 ANQGSEA. This CDR3 is built from 16 residues. The CDR3 coding sequence is TGCAGCGTTAGCCCCTGGTCGCTAAAGGGGAACTATGGCTACACCTTC. Encoded protein: CSVSPWSLKGNYGYTF. Using reference TRBV29-1 and TRBJ1-2 for the parts outside the CDR3, the full variable domain is SAVISQKPSRDICQRGTSLTIQCQVDSQVTMMFWYRQQPGQSLTLIATANQGSEATYESGFVIDKFPISRPNLTFSTLTVSNMSPEDSSIYLCSVSPWSLKGNYGYTFGSGTRLTVV.